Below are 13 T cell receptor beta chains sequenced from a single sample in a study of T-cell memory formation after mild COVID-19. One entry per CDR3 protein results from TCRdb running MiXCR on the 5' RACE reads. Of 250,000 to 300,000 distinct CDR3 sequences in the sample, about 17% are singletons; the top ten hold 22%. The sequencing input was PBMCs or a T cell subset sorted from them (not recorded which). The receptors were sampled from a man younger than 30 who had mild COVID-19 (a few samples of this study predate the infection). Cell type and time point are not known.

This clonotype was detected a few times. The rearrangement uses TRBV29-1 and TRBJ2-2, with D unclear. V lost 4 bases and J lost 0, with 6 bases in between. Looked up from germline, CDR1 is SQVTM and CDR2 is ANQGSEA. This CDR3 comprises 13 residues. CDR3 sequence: CSVGATNTGELFF. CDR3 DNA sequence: TGCAGCGTTGGGGCAACGAACACCGGGGAGCTGTTTTTT.

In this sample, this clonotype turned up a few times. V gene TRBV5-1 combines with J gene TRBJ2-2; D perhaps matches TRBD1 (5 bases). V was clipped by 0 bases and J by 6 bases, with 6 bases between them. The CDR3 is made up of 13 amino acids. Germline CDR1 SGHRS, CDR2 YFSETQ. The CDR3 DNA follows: TGCGCCAGCAGCTTGGAGGGGTCCGGGGAGCTGTTTTTT. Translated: CASSLEGSGELFF.

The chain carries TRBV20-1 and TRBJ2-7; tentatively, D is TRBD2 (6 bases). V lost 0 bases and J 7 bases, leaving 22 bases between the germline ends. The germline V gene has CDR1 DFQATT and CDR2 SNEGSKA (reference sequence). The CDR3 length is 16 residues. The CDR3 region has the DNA TGCAGTGCTAGAGATCCCCAAGGAGGGGAAGGGGAAGAGCAGTACTTC. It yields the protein CSARDPQGGEGEEQYF.

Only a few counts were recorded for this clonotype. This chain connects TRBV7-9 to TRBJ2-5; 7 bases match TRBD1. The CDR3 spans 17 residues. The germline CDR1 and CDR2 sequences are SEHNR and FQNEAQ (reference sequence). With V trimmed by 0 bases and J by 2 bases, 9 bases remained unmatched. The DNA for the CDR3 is TGTGCCAGCAGCTTAGCGACCGGGACAGACTTACAAGAGACCCAGTACTTC. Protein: CASSLATGTDLQETQYF.

The CDR3 here is CSARNSAGELFF. As DNA, the CDR3 is TGCAGTGCCAGGAATAGCGCCGGGGAGCTGTTTTTT. The chain carries TRBV20-1 and TRBJ2-2; D possibly corresponds to TRBD2 (5 bases). The CDR3 extends over 12 amino acids. Trimming cost V 6 bases and J 6 bases, with 11 bases left between them. Per the germline V gene, CDR1 is DFQATT and CDR2 is SNEGSKA (reference sequence).

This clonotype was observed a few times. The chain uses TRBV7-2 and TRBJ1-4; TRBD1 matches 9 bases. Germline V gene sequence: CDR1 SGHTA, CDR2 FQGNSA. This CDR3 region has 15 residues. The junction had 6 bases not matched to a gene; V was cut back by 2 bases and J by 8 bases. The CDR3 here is CASSLRGQGGEKLFF. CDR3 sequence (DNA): TGTGCCAGCAGCTTACGGGGACAGGGAGGAGAAAAACTGTTTTTT.

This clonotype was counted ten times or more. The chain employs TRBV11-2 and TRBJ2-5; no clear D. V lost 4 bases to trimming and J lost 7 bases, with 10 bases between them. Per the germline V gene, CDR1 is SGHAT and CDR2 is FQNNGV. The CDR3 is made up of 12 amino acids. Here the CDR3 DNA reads TGTGCCAGCAGCTCGCTCTTGGCGACCCAGTACTTC. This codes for CASSSLLATQYF.

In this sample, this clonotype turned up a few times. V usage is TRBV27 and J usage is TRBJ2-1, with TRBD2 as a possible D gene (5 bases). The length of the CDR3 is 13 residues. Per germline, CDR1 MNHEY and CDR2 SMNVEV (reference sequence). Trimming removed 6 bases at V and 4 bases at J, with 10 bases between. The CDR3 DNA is TGTGCCAGCAGGGCCACTAGGTACAATGAGCAGTTCTTC. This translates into CASRATRYNEQFF.

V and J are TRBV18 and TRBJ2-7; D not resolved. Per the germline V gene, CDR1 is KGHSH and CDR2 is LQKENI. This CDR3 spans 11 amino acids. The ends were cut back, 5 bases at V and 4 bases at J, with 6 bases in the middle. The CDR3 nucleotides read TGTGCCAGCTCAGACGGGTACGAGCAGTACGTC. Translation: CASSDGYEQYV.

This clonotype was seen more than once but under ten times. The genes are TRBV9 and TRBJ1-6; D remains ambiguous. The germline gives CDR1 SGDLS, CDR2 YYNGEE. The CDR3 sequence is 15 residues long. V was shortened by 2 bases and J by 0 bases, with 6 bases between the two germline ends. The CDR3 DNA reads TGTGCCAGCAGCGTTGTGAGCTCCTATAATTCACCCCTCCACTTT. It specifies CASSVVSSYNSPLHF.

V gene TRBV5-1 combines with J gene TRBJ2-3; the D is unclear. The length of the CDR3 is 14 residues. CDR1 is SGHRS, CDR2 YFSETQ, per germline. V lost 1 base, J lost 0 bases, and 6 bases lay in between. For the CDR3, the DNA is TGCGCCAGCAGCTTGCAGGACAGCACAGATACGCAGTATTTT. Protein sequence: CASSLQDSTDTQYF.

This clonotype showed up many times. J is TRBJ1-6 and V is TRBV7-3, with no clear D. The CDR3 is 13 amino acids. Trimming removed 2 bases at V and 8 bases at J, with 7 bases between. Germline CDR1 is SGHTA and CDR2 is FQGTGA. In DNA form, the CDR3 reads TGTGCCAGCAGCTTATATAAAGATTCACCCCTCCACTTT. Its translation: CASSLYKDSPLHF.

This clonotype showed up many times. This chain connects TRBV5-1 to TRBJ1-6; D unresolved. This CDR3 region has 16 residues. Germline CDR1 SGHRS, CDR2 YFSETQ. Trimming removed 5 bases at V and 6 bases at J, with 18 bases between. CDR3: CASRVGPNAANSPLHF. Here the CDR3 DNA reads TGCGCCAGCAGAGTCGGGCCCAACGCTGCTAATTCACCCCTCCACTTT.